The 10 T cell receptor beta chains below come from one sample, sequenced in a study of T cell changes during pregnancy in multiple sclerosis. The repertoire was sequenced with immunoSEQ multiplex PCR; TCRdb's copy has only in-frame clones and lacks some. The profile shows around 70,000 clones, around 92% of them singletons. The source material was peripheral blood, sampled after pregnancy. The receptor set was obtained from a female donor with multiple sclerosis, enrolled in a pregnancy study.

The chain carries TRBV7-9 and TRBJ2-1, with D possibly TRBD2 on 6 matching bases. From germline, CDR1 is SEHNR and CDR2 FQNEAQ (reference sequence). Trimming stripped 5 bases from V and 0 bases from J, with 14 bases between. The CDR3 covers 16 residues. CDR3 sequence reads: CASSTVDGSSYNEQFF. CDR3 bases: TGTGCCAGCAGCACAGTGGACGGGAGCTCCTACAATGAGCAGTTCTTC. Together with reference TRBV7-9 and TRBJ2-1, the CDR3 gives the full variable domain: DTGVSQNPRHKITKRGQNVTFRCDPISEHNRLYWYRQTLGQGPEFLTYFQNEAQLEKSRLLSDRFSAERPKGSFSTLEIQRTEQGDSAMYLCASSTVDGSSYNEQFFGPGTRLTVL.

J is TRBJ1-4 and V is TRBV30, with 7 bases matching TRBD1. V was clipped by 4 bases and J by 3 bases; unmatched bases: 2. The CDR3 sequence is 13 residues long. Germline V gene data show CDR1 as GTSNPN and CDR2 as SVGIG (reference sequence). DNA of the CDR3: TGTGCCTGGACCGGGACAGCTAATGAAAAACTGTTTTTT. The encoded protein is CAWTGTANEKLFF.

This clone is large (0.1 to 1%) in the sample. This chain connects TRBV6-1 to TRBJ1-1; the D gene is possibly TRBD1 (5 bases). The CDR3 extends over 13 amino acids. Trimming left V 10 bases short and J 10 bases short, with 22 bases between. Germline V lookup: CDR1 MNHNS, CDR2 SASEGT. CDR3 coding DNA: TGTGCCACCGACGACAGATTGGGACTCCGAGCTTTCTTT. Its protein product is CATDDRLGLRAFF.

V usage is TRBV10-2 and J usage is TRBJ2-7; D remains ambiguous. V was shortened by 5 bases and J by 2 bases, with 7 bases between the two germline ends. Germline values: CDR1 WSHSY, CDR2 SAAADI. The CDR3 runs to 12 residues. CDR3 nucleotide sequence: TGCGCCAGCAGTCTCTCGGCCTACGAGCAGTACTTC. Amino acids: CASSLSAYEQYF.

The chain joins TRBV2 to TRBJ1-1; D is possibly TRBD1 (5 bases). Trimming cost V 2 bases and J 0 bases, with 7 bases left between them. This CDR3 has 14 amino acids. The germline V gene has CDR1 SNHLY and CDR2 FYNNEI. The CDR3 reads CASSEQGMNTEAFF. CDR3 nucleotide sequence: TGTGCCAGCAGTGAACAGGGCATGAACACTGAAGCTTTCTTT.

The chain uses TRBV5-1 and TRBJ2-1, with D maybe TRBD1 (5 bases). The CDR3 is made up of 15 amino acids. Germline assignment: CDR1 SGHRS and CDR2 YFSETQ. The V end was cut by 0 bases, the J end by 5 bases, with 12 bases between. The CDR3 DNA reads TGCGCCAGCAGCTTGGGTCTGGGGCTAAACAATGAGCAGTTCTTC. It yields the protein CASSLGLGLNNEQFF.

V gene TRBV13 combines with J gene TRBJ2-3, with 7 nucleotides matching TRBD1. The J segment lost 2 bases and the V segment lost 5 bases, leaving 16 bases of the junction unmatched. Germline CDR1 is PRHDT and CDR2 is FYEKMQ (reference sequence). CDR3 size: 18 residues. This CDR3 is CASSQLSRWDRPTDTQYF. The CDR3 DNA reads as TGTGCCAGCAGCCAGCTCAGTAGATGGGACAGACCCACAGATACGCAGTATTTT.

The rearrangement joins TRBV7-2 to TRBJ2-1; D is unresolved. The CDR3 sequence is 11 residues long. Germline lookup yields CDR1 SGHTA and CDR2 FQGNSA. V lost 3 bases and J 8 bases, leaving 5 bases between the germline ends. The CDR3 DNA reads TGTGCCAGCAGCTTTAGTTATGAGCAGTTCTTC. Translating gives CASSFSYEQFF.

V gene TRBV30 combines with J gene TRBJ2-5; D remains unclear. CDR1 is GTSNPN and CDR2 is SVGIG in the germline V gene (reference sequence). V lost 0 bases to trimming and J lost 7 bases, with 12 bases between them. CDR3 size: 13 residues. CDR3: CAWSVRRGGTQYF. CDR3 nucleotide sequence: TGTGCCTGGAGTGTACGGCGCGGTGGGACCCAGTACTTC.

This sequence joins TRBV29-1 and TRBJ1-1, with D possibly being TRBD1 (5 bases). The V and J ends lost 0 bases and 3 bases respectively, with 20 bases between them. CDR3 size: 17 residues. Per germline, CDR1 SQVTM and CDR2 ANQGSEA. The CDR3 loop reads CSVEDRRVQGTHTEAFF. Written as DNA, the CDR3 is TGCAGCGTTGAAGACCGGAGGGTCCAAGGGACGCACACTGAAGCTTTCTTT.